This T cell receptor (beta chain) was documented in a study of T cell changes during pregnancy in multiple sclerosis. CDR1 LNHDA and CDR2 SQIVND come from the germline V gene (reference sequence). Trimming left V 6 bases short and J 1 base short, with 18 bases between. This CDR3 is 16 amino acids long. Produced via immunoSEQ multiplex PCR; TCRdb's table is partial and in-frame only. The sample lists around 100,000 clones, almost 95% occurring once. This clone was detected a few times. The receptor was derived from a female donor with multiple sclerosis, enrolled in a pregnancy study. The sequences come from peripheral blood, collected after pregnancy. The V and J genes are TRBV19 and TRBJ1-1, with D possibly matching TRBD1 (5 bases). In DNA form, the CDR3 reads TGTGCCAGTAGCTCCACAGGAAAACTTTCGAACACTGAAGCTTTCTTT. It specifies CASSSTGKLSNTEAFF.